This section outlines one T cell receptor (beta chain) sequence together with its context. What it binds is unknown. This sample is drawn from a study of T cells expressing NK-cell markers. For each CDR3 protein, TCRdb gives one entry from its re-call of the 5' RACE reads, without DNA. Here the sample table reports more than 400,000 distinct CDR3 sequences. General study results and limits: Of CD8+ T cells, about 1.0-7.5% belonged to dominant NKG2C+ clonotypes in roughly six donors.

The V gene's germline CDR1 is MDHEN and CDR2 SYDVKM. The CDR3 loop spans 14 amino acids. This TCR derives from a woman between 18 and 70 years old in good health. This rearrangement joins TRBV28 to TRBJ2-7; TCRdb picks TRBD2, but there is no DNA to check that call. The sequenced sample was blood T cells: a sorted CD56 or NKG2C T cell subset, CD4+ or CD8+ T cells, or bulk PBMC T cells (not recorded which). This CDR3 reads CASNWAALPYEQYF.